Listed below are T cell receptor beta chains from one sample, sequenced in a study of OX40 agonist ivuxolimab in advanced cancers. Repertoires were generated with immunoSEQ multiplex PCR, while TCRdb's copy carries only in-frame clones and drops some. Of roughly 46,000 clones listed, approximately 82% were seen once; the top ten hold 2.6%. Sequencing was performed on CD4+ or CD8+ T cells sorted from blood, taken in a trial of the OX40 agonist ivuxolimab. These receptors originate from an adult with an advanced solid tumor such as melanoma, head and neck, liver or kidney cancer. The CDR3 runs from the conserved cysteine through the conserved F or W. The D gene is left open where the match is weak. Rows give clone size only sometimes, using once, few, many, or a class for an expanded clone.

V gene: TRBV14; D gene: TRBD2; J gene: TRBJ2-1; clone size: -; CDR3 DNA: TGTGCCAGCAGCCAAGGTAGCGGGGTTTACAATGAGCAGTTCTTC; CDR3 protein: CASSQGSGVYNEQFF
V gene: TRBV11-2; D gene: -; J gene: TRBJ2-3; clone size: -; CDR3 DNA: TGTGCCAGCAGTCGGACGAACACTAGCACAGATACGCAGTATTTT; CDR3 protein: CASSRTNTSTDTQYF
V gene: TRBV6-1; D gene: TRBD1; J gene: TRBJ1-5; clone size: once; CDR3 DNA: TGTGCCAGCAGTGAAGTTAGGACAGGGACTGGGCCCCAGCATTTT; CDR3 protein: CASSEVRTGTGPQHF
V gene: TRBV13; D gene: -; J gene: TRBJ1-1; clone size: -; CDR3 DNA: TGTGCCAGCTTGGGTGCAGGGCCTGAAGCTTTCTTT; CDR3 protein: CASLGAGPEAFF
V gene: TRBV6-1; D gene: TRBD1; J gene: TRBJ1-4; clone size: few; CDR3 DNA: TGTGCCAGCAGGACAGGGGGCTTTGGAGAAAAACTGTTTTTT; CDR3 protein: CASRTGGFGEKLFF
V gene: TRBV19; D gene: TRBD1; J gene: TRBJ1-5; clone size: -; CDR3 DNA: TGTGCCAGTAGTATCCCGGGACAGTATCAGCCCCAGCATTTT; CDR3 protein: CASSIPGQYQPQHF
V gene: TRBV5-1; D gene: -; J gene: TRBJ2-7; clone size: -; CDR3 DNA: TGCGCCAGCAGCTTGTCAGGGCAGTGGAATTCCTACGAGCAGTACTTC; CDR3 protein: CASSLSGQWNSYEQYF
V gene: TRBV29-1; D gene: TRBD2; J gene: TRBJ2-1; clone size: -; CDR3 DNA: TGCGCGGTCGGGAGGGCCGTCAATGAGCAGTTCTTC; CDR3 protein: CAVGRAVNEQFF
V gene: TRBV15; D gene: -; J gene: TRBJ2-7; clone size: few; CDR3 DNA: TGTGCCACCAGCAAACAGGTTTCCTACGAGCAGTACTTC; CDR3 protein: CATSKQVSYEQYF
V gene: TRBV5-4; D gene: -; J gene: TRBJ2-7; clone size: -; CDR3 DNA: TGTGCCAGCAGCAAGCGGGGGACAGGCTCCTACGAGCAGTACTTC; CDR3 protein: CASSKRGTGSYEQYF
V gene: TRBV18; D gene: -; J gene: TRBJ1-1; clone size: -; CDR3 DNA: TGTGCCAGCTCACCTCAGGGATCTGAAGCTTTCTTT; CDR3 protein: CASSPQGSEAFF
V gene: TRBV6-5; D gene: TRBD1; J gene: TRBJ2-2; clone size: -; CDR3 DNA: TGTGCCAGCAGGACAGGGGGATCCGGCGGGGAGCTGTTTTTT; CDR3 protein: CASRTGGSGGELFF
V gene: TRBV5-6; D gene: -; J gene: TRBJ2-7; clone size: -; CDR3 DNA: TGTGCCAGCAGCTTGGAACAGGGAGGCGAGCAGTACTTC; CDR3 protein: CASSLEQGGEQYF
V gene: TRBV27; D gene: TRBD2; J gene: TRBJ2-3; clone size: -; CDR3 DNA: TGTGCCAGCAGTTTCTCTAGCGGGAGAGAAAGCACAGATACGCAGTATTTT; CDR3 protein: CASSFSSGRESTDTQYF
V gene: TRBV27; D gene: -; J gene: TRBJ1-6; clone size: -; CDR3 DNA: TGTGCCAGCAGTTTCTCCGACCGGATCTTTAATTCACCCCTCCACTTT; CDR3 protein: CASSFSDRIFNSPLHF
V gene: TRBV5-1; D gene: -; J gene: TRBJ1-6; clone size: -; CDR3 DNA: TGCGCCAGCAGCTTGGAATGGGGATCGCATTCACCCCTCCACTTT; CDR3 protein: CASSLEWGSHSPLHF
V gene: TRBV7-2; D gene: -; J gene: TRBJ2-2; clone size: -; CDR3 DNA: TGTGCCAGCAGTCAAGAACTCACCGGGGAGCTGTTTTTT; CDR3 protein: CASSQELTGELFF
V gene: TRBV29-1; D gene: -; J gene: TRBJ1-1; clone size: medium-sized; CDR3 DNA: TGCAGCATAACCGGGAGCGGAATGAACACTGAAGCTTTCTTT; CDR3 protein: CSITGSGMNTEAFF
V gene: TRBV25-1; D gene: TRBD1; J gene: TRBJ2-2; clone size: -; CDR3 DNA: TGTGCCAGCAAGGGACAGGGGGACACCGGGGAGCTGTTTTTT; CDR3 protein: CASKGQGDTGELFF
V gene: TRBV11-3; D gene: -; J gene: TRBJ1-6; clone size: -; CDR3 DNA: TGTGCCAGCAGCTTAGTAAGGGGACCGCGAGCCCTCCTAATCCCCCTCCACTTT; CDR3 protein: CASSLVRGPRALLIPLHF
V gene: TRBV27; D gene: -; J gene: TRBJ1-2; clone size: -; CDR3 DNA: TGTGCCAGCAGTTTAGGGCAGTTCTATGGCTACACCTTC; CDR3 protein: CASSLGQFYGYTF
V gene: TRBV7-2; D gene: TRBD2; J gene: TRBJ2-7; clone size: -; CDR3 DNA: TGTGCCAGCAGCTTAGAGGGCGGGGGCTACGAGCAGTACTTC; CDR3 protein: CASSLEGGGYEQYF
V gene: TRBV30; D gene: -; J gene: TRBJ2-3; clone size: -; CDR3 DNA: TGTGCCTGGAGATCAGATGAGTCTAGCACAGATACGCAGTATTTT; CDR3 protein: CAWRSDESSTDTQYF
V gene: TRBV4-1; D gene: -; J gene: TRBJ2-7; clone size: once; CDR3 DNA: TGCGCCAGCAGCCAAGATCTGGGCACCTACGAGCAGTACTTC; CDR3 protein: CASSQDLGTYEQYF
V gene: TRBV6-6; D gene: -; J gene: TRBJ2-1; clone size: -; CDR3 DNA: TGTGCCAGCAGCTCGAAAGTCTTC; CDR3 protein: CASSSKVF
V gene: TRBV15; D gene: TRBD1; J gene: TRBJ1-4; clone size: -; CDR3 DNA: TGTGCCACCAGCAGAGAAGGGGGCAGGGGGCGGGAAAAACTGTTTTTT; CDR3 protein: CATSREGGRGREKLFF
V gene: TRBV7-2; D gene: -; J gene: TRBJ2-5; clone size: -; CDR3 DNA: TGTGCCAGCAGCTTCGCGGCCCTGAGGGGAGAGACCCAGTACTTC; CDR3 protein: CASSFAALRGETQYF
V gene: TRBV11-2; D gene: TRBD2; J gene: TRBJ2-2; clone size: once; CDR3 DNA: TGTGCCAGCAGCTCCCCACTAGCGGAGAACACCGGGGAGCTGTTTTTT; CDR3 protein: CASSSPLAENTGELFF
V gene: TRBV6-6; D gene: TRBD1; J gene: TRBJ2-2; clone size: -; CDR3 DNA: TGTGCCAGCACCCCCAGGGGGCGCACCGGGGAGCTGTTTTTT; CDR3 protein: CASTPRGRTGELFF
V gene: TRBV27; D gene: -; J gene: TRBJ2-7; clone size: -; CDR3 DNA: TGTGCCAGCAGTTTGGGCCTTTCCTACGAGCAGTACTTC; CDR3 protein: CASSLGLSYEQYF
V gene: TRBV5-8; D gene: -; J gene: TRBJ1-3; clone size: few; CDR3 DNA: TGTGCCAGCCTGGGGTCCAACTCTGGAAACACCATATATTTT; CDR3 protein: CASLGSNSGNTIYF
V gene: TRBV6-5; D gene: -; J gene: TRBJ1-6; clone size: -; CDR3 DNA: TGTGCCAGCAGCCTAACAGGGACTGGGTCACCCCTCCACTTT; CDR3 protein: CASSLTGTGSPLHF
V gene: TRBV7-2; D gene: -; J gene: TRBJ2-7; clone size: -; CDR3 DNA: TGTGCCAGCAGCTTAGCTTGGGGCGGGTCGTTCTGGTACGAGCAGTACTTC; CDR3 protein: CASSLAWGGSFWYEQYF